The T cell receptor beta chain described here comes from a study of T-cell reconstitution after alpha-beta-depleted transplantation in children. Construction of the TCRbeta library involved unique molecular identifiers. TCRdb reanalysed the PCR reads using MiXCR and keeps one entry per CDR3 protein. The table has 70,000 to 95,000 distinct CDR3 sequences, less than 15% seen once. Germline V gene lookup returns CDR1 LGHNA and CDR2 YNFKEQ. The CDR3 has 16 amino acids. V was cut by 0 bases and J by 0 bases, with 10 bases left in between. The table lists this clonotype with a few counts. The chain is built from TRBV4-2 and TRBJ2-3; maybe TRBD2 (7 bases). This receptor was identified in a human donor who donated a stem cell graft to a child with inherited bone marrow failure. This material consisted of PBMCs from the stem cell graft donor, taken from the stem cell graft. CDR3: CASSQDRGASTDTQYF. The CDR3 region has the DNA TGTGCCAGCAGCCAAGATCGGGGGGCGAGCACAGATACGCAGTATTTT.